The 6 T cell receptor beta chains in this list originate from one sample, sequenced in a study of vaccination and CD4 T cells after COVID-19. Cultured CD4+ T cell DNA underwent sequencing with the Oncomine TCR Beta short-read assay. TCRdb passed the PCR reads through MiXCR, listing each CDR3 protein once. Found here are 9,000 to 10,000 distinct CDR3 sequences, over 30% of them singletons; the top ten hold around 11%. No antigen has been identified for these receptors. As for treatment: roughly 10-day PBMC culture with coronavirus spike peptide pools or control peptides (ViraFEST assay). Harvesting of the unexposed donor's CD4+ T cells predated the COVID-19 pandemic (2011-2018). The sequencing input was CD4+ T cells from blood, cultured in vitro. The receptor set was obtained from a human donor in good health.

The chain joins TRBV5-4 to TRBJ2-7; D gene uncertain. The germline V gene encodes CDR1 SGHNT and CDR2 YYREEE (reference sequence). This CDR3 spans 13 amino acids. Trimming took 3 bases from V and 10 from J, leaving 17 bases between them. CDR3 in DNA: TGTGCCAGCAGCTCCGGACCTCAGGCCGGCCAGTACTTC. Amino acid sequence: CASSSGPQAGQYF.

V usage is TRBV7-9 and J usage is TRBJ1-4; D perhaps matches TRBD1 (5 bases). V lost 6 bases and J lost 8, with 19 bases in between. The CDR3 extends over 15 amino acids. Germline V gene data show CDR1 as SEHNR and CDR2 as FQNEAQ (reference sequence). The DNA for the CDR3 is TGTGCCAGCAGACAAACCGGGGCGACGGGAGAAAAACTGTTTTTT. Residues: CASRQTGATGEKLFF. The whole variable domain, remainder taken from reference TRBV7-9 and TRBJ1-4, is DTGVSQNPRHKITKRGQNVTFRCDPISEHNRLYWYRQTLGQGPEFLTYFQNEAQLEKSRLLSDRFSAERPKGSFSTLEIQRTEQGDSAMYLCASRQTGATGEKLFFGSGTQLSVL.

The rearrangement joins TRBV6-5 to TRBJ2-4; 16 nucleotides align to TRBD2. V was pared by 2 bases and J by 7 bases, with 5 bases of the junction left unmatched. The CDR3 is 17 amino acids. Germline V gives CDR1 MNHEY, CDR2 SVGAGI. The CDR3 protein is CASSYTGTSGGGNIQYF. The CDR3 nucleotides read TGTGCCAGCAGTTACACCGGGACTAGCGGGGGGGGCAACATTCAGTACTTC.

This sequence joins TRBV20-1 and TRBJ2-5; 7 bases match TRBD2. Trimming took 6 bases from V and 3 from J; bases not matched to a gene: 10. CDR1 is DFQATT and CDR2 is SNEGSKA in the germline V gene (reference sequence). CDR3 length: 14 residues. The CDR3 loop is CSAGEGSWEETQYF. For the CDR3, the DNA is TGCAGTGCCGGGGAGGGGAGTTGGGAAGAGACCCAGTACTTC.

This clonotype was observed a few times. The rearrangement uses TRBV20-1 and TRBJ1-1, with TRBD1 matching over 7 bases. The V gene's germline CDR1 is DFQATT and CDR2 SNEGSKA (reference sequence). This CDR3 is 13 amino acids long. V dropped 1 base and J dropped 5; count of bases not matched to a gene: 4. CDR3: CSARVVRGTEAFF. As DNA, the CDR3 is TGCAGTGCTAGAGTTGTCAGGGGGACTGAAGCTTTCTTT.

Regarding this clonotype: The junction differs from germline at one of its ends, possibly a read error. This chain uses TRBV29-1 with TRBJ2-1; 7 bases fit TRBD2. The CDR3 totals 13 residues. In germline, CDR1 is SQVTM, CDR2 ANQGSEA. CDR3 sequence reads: CSVSSGNYNEQLF. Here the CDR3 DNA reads TGCAGCGTCTCTAGCGGAAACTACAATGAGCAGCTCTTC.